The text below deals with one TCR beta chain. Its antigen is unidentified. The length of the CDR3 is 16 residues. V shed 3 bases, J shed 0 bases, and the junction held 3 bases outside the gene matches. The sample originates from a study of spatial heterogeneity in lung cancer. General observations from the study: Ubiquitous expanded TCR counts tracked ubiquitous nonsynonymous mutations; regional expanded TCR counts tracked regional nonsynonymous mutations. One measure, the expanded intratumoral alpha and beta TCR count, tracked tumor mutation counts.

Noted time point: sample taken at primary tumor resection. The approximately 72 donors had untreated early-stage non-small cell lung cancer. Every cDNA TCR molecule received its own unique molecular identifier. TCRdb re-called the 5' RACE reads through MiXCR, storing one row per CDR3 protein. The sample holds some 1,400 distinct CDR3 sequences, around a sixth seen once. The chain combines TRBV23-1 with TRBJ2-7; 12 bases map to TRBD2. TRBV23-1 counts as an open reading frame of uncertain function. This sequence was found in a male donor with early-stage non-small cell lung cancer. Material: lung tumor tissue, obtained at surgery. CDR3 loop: CASSHLAGGSSYEQYF. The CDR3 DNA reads TGCGCCAGCAGTCATCTAGCGGGGGGGAGCTCCTACGAGCAGTACTTC.